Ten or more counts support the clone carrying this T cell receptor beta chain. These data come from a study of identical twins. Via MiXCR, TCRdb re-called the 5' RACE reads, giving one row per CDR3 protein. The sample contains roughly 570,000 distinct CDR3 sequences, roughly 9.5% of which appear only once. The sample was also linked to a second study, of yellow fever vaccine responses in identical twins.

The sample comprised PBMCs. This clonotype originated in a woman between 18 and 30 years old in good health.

The CDR3 bases are TGCAGTGCTAGGATAGGGGTCAACTACGAGCAGTACTTC. It codes for CSARIGVNYEQYF. The chain couples TRBV20-1 to TRBJ2-7; TRBD1 is a possible D gene (5 bases). CDR3 length: 13 residues. Germline V gene data show CDR1 as DFQATT and CDR2 as SNEGSKA (reference sequence). The V and J ends lost 3 bases and 3 bases respectively, with 12 bases between them.